This T cell receptor (beta chain) was sequenced in a study of control samples from healthy donors and cancer patients. The protocol was immunoSEQ multiplex PCR, while the TCRdb copy is restricted to in-frame clones and leaves out a portion. The repertoire holds about 140,000 clones, with roughly 89% as singletons. This CDR3 region has 12 residues. V was shortened by 8 bases and J by 3 bases, with 13 bases between the two germline ends. CDR1 is GTSNPN, CDR2 SVGIG, per germline (reference sequence). This sequence was found in a man aged 18 to 29 in good health. Sequenced material: blood. This chain connects TRBV30 to TRBJ1-2; D not certain. As DNA, the CDR3 is TGTGCCACCCCGGGAAGTGACTATGGCTACACCTTC. This encodes CATPGSDYGYTF.